This TCR beta chain was sequenced for a study of CD8+ T cells in alopecia areata. The CDR3 loop spans 14 amino acids. Germline CDR1 reads MNHEY; CDR2 reads SMNVEV (reference sequence). V lost 4 bases to trimming and J lost 1 base; unmatched junction nucleotides: 2. Treatment indicated: oral pan-JAK inhibitor, 5-10 mg twice daily. RNA extraction and reverse transcription yielded cDNA as sequencing template. Assay: immunoSEQ multiplex PCR; the TCRdb copy retains only in-frame clones and omits some. The table includes about 100,000 clones, roughly 84% detected once. The material sequenced was CD8+ T cells sorted from blood, taken at week 24, from a patient treated with tofacitinib. This TCR was recovered from a human donor with alopecia areata. V usage is TRBV27 and J usage is TRBJ2-7; 9 bases align to TRBD1. DNA of the CDR3: TGTGCCAGCAGTTGGGGGACAGGGTCCTACGAGCAGTACTTC. Translated: CASSWGTGSYEQYF.